The sequence of this T cell receptor beta chain was determined in a study of regulatory T cells in long-lasting Graves disease. Libraries of TCR beta came from iRepertoire HTBI primers plus Arm-PCR of CDR3 regions. TCRdb reanalysed the multiplex PCR reads using MiXCR and keeps one entry per CDR3 protein. The table lists 400,000 to 500,000 distinct CDR3 sequences, 15% to 20% of them singletons. Time point noted: newly diagnosed GD, antithyroid drugs for less than 3 months. With RNA extracted from PBMCs as input, the TCR library was made. Recruitment took place at an endocrinology department in Xi'an, China. With V trimmed by 0 bases and J by 4 bases, 11 bases remained unmatched. CDR3 length equals 20 residues. Overall study findings and caveats: A greater number of public clonotypes (approximately 2,500) was shared by persistent patients than by new patients (just over 950).

The sample holds many counts of this clonotype. Its target is unknown. The sample was also reused in another study, on T cells in Graves' hyperthyroidism and ophthalmopathy. That work adds: The HTBI primer set was used in a first-round RT-PCR of the TCR CDR3. Among thyroid clonotypes expanded above 0.001, most also appeared in blood.

Source: peripheral blood mononuclear cells (PBMCs), taken at new diagnosis, from a patient treated with antithyroid drugs. This chain connects TRBV12-3 or TRBV12-4 to TRBJ2-2, with 13 bases fitting TRBD2. The clonotype originates from a woman under 30 with Graves disease. CDR3 in amino acids: CASSLARWTSGSVGTGELFF. The DNA of the CDR3 is TGTGCCAGCAGTTTAGCGCGGTGGACTAGCGGGAGCGTCGGCACCGGGGAGCTGTTTTTT.